A single sample is the source of the 11 T cell receptor beta chains below, sequenced in a study of blood T cell repertoires in COVID-19. This table comes from immunoSEQ multiplex PCR, and its TCRdb copy is limited to in-frame clones, with some not included. This sample has approximately 84,000 clones, with roughly 77% found just once. The sequenced sample was peripheral blood. The receptors derive from a man aged 50-59 years with active or convalescent COVID-19.

V gene TRBV5-5 combines with J gene TRBJ1-1, with D possibly matching TRBD1 (6 bases). V lost 3 bases and J 6 bases, leaving 18 bases between the germline ends. The germline V gene has CDR1 SGHKS and CDR2 YYEKEE (reference sequence). CDR3 length equals 15 residues. CDR3 region: CASSYSYRDLAEAFF. The CDR3 DNA follows: TGTGCCAGCAGCTACAGTTACAGGGACCTAGCTGAAGCTTTCTTT.

This clone was counted between two and nine times. The chain combines TRBV19 with TRBJ1-5; the match to TRBD1 covers 9 bases. The CDR3 is made up of 16 amino acids. Trimming took 6 bases from V and 7 from J; bases not matched to a gene: 13. Germline assignment: CDR1 LNHDA and CDR2 SQIVND (reference sequence). Here the CDR3 DNA reads TGTGCCAGTAGCCGGGGACAGGGACAGGGAGTACAGCCCCAGCATTTT. This sequence encodes CASSRGQGQGVQPQHF.

The genes are TRBV7-9 and TRBJ1-2; 9 bases match TRBD1. Per the germline V gene, CDR1 is SEHNR and CDR2 is FQNEAQ (reference sequence). This CDR3 contains 17 residues. V was clipped by 1 base and J by 4 bases; unmatched bases: 10. In DNA, the CDR3 is TGTGCCAGCAGCTTAGTGCAGGGAAGGGGACAGGGCTATGGCTACACCTTC. This codes for CASSLVQGRGQGYGYTF.

This clone was seen a single time. The CDR3, as DNA: TGTGCCAGCAGCCAAGATCCCAGAATCCAGCCCCAGCATTTT. The encoded protein is CASSQDPRIQPQHF. The gene calls are TRBV3-1 (or the pseudogene TRBV3-2) and TRBJ1-5; D gene unclear. The V end was cut by 0 bases, the J end by 7 bases, with 10 bases between. Germline CDR1 is LGHDT and CDR2 is YNNKEL (reference sequence). The CDR3 consists of 14 residues.

The rearrangement joins TRBV4-3 to TRBJ2-2, with a weak D call TRBD2 (6 bases). CDR1 LGHNA and CDR2 YSLEER come from the germline V gene. Trimming left V 4 bases short and J 2 bases short, with 11 bases between. The CDR3 runs to 15 residues. CDR3 nucleotides: TGCGCCAGCAGCCGGGGACTTCCTAACACCGGGGAGCTGTTTTTT. This codes for CASSRGLPNTGELFF.

This sequence joins TRBV2 and TRBJ2-3; D might be TRBD1 (5 bases). Germline CDR1 SNHLY, CDR2 FYNNEI. V was shortened by 8 bases and J by 7 bases, with 13 bases between the two germline ends. The CDR3 sequence is 12 residues long. CDR3 loop: CASGARANTQYF. The CDR3 region has the DNA TGTGCCAGCGGAGCCAGGGCTAATACGCAGTATTTT.

This clone was counted a few times. The chain joins TRBV29-1 to TRBJ2-7; D not certain. The germline V and J ends were trimmed by 6 bases and 5 bases, with 8 bases remaining between them. Germline CDR1 SQVTM, CDR2 ANQGSEA. CDR3 length: 10 residues. CDR3 loop: CSVRQDEQYF. The CDR3 region has the DNA TGCAGCGTGCGACAAGACGAGCAGTACTTC.

With respect to this clone: Compared with germline, one end of the junction differs, possibly owing to a read error. The chain links TRBV19 to TRBJ1-5; D might be TRBD1 (5 bases). The CDR3 totals 13 residues. The germline V gene encodes CDR1 LNHDA and CDR2 SQIVND (reference sequence). For the CDR3, the DNA is TGTGCCAGTGGTATGCGGGGGGATCAGCCCCAGCATTTT. This gives the protein CASGMRGDQPQHF.

V and J are TRBV27 and TRBJ1-1, with no clear D. CDR1 and CDR2 from the germline V gene are MNHEY and SMNVEV (reference sequence). V lost 8 bases and J lost 2, with 12 bases in between. The CDR3 runs to 13 residues. The CDR3 region is CASPGGPNTEAFF. The CDR3 DNA reads as TGTGCCAGCCCGGGAGGCCCTAACACTGAAGCTTTCTTT.

In the case of this clone: The sample carries other DNA sequences with the same CDR3. The chain has TRBV6-5 and TRBJ2-7, with D perhaps TRBD2 (5 bases). Germline assignment: CDR1 MNHEY and CDR2 SVGAGI. This CDR3 region has 11 residues. V was trimmed by 5 bases and J by 7 bases, leaving 9 bases between them. In DNA form, the CDR3 reads TGTGCCAGCAGTACGGGAAGGGAGCAGTACTTC. Protein: CASSTGREQYF.

This rearrangement joins TRBV6-1 to TRBJ2-5; 7 bases map to TRBD2. This CDR3 contains 17 residues. Germline trimming cut 4 bases from V and 5 bases from J; bases unmatched to any gene: 16. Germline CDR1 and CDR2: MNHNS and SASEGT. CDR3 in amino acids: CASSAGGMTSYRETQYF. The DNA of the CDR3 is TGTGCCAGCAGTGCGGGTGGTATGACTAGCTATCGGGAGACCCAGTACTTC.